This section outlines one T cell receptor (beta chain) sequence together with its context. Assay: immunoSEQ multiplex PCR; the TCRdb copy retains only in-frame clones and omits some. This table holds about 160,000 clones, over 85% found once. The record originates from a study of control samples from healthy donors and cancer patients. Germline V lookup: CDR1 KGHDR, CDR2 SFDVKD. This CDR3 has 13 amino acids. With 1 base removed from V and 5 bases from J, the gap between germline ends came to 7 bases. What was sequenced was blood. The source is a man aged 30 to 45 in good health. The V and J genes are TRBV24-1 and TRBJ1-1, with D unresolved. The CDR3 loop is CATSDFGGTEAFF. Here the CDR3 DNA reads TGTGCCACCAGTGATTTTGGAGGAACTGAAGCTTTCTTT.